By frequency, the clone carrying this T cell receptor (beta chain) is medium-sized. Its target is not known. One tube held mixed TRB-A and TRB-B primer pools for touch-down PCR. TCRdb reanalyzed the multiplex PCR reads and collapses them to one entry per CDR3 protein, without DNA. Its table lists some 4,400 distinct CDR3 sequences. These data belong to a study of T cell clusters in autoimmune cytopenias. Turning to the study itself: The median distinct TRB clonotype count was about 2,000 per sample, from a median roughly 47,000 reads. Whole-study results and caveats: Physiological T cell clusters of healthy donors were apparently absent in primary autoimmune cytopenia patients. TRB repertoire shifts in secondary cytopenia and chronic lymphocytic leukemia mostly reflected lymphoma, not autoimmunity. Compared with active autoimmune hepatitis patients, healthy donors showed around 3-fold more exclusive TRB clusters.

This CDR3 spans 15 amino acids. Germline-derived CDR1 and CDR2 are SGHKS and YYEKEE (reference sequence). Some 38,000 genome equivalents of blood DNA were amplified for TRB. The TCR originated in a human donor with an autoimmune cytopenia or autoimmune hepatitis (not recorded which). V usage is TRBV5-5 and J usage is TRBJ1-6; TCRdb gives TRBD1 as the D gene, but with no DNA this cannot be confirmed. Sequencing input: peripheral blood. The CDR3 loop is CASSENDRPNSPLHF. Complete variable domain (other parts from reference TRBV5-5 and TRBJ1-6): DAGVTQSPTHLIKTRGQQVTLRCSPISGHKSVSWYQQVLGQGPQFIFQYYEKEERGRGNFPDRFSARQFPNYSSELNVNALLLGDSALYLCASSENDRPNSPLHFGNGTRLTVT.